The 20 T cell receptor beta chains below all came from one sample that was sequenced in a study of shared clonotypes between healthy human individuals. Positive CCR7 selection of CD45RO-negative cells yielded the naive CD8 cells, and terminally differentiated effector memory CD45RA+ cells were excluded. Repertoires were generated with immunoSEQ multiplex PCR, while TCRdb's copy carries only in-frame clones and drops some. The sample consists of around 2,000,000 clones, approximately 94% of them appearing once. The source material was naive CD8+ T cells sorted from blood. The receptor source for this set is a man aged 18 to 30 in good health.

The gene calls are TRBV6-1 and TRBJ2-7; D is undetermined. The CDR3 has 14 amino acids. Germline CDR1 MNHNS, CDR2 SASEGT. Deletions cut 1 base from V and 6 bases from J, with 13 bases between. This CDR3 reads CASSEGHPTFEQYF. CDR3 nucleotide sequence: TGTGCCAGCAGTGAAGGGCACCCTACGTTCGAGCAGTACTTC.

This chain connects TRBV4-1 to TRBJ2-1, with TRBD2 matching over 12 bases. This CDR3 is 19 amino acids long. Germline loops: CDR1 MGHRA, CDR2 YSYEKL. The trim removed 3 bases at V and 0 bases at J, leaving 9 bases unmatched. CDR3 sequence (DNA): TGCGCCAGCAGCCATCGACTAGCGGGGGCCTGGAGCTCCTACAATGAGCAGTTCTTC. It codes for CASSHRLAGAWSSYNEQFF.

This rearrangement joins TRBV6-6 to TRBJ1-6, with TRBD1 as a possible D gene (6 bases). The germline V gene has CDR1 MNHNY and CDR2 SVGAGI (reference sequence). The CDR3 length is 14 residues. V lost 7 bases to trimming and J lost 7 bases, with 14 bases between them. CDR3 DNA sequence: TGTGCCAGCACCCAAGGGGGGAGCAATTCACCCCTCCACTTT. Protein: CASTQGGSNSPLHF.

The chain uses TRBV29-1 and TRBJ2-7; D remains unclear. The V gene lost 3 bases and the J gene lost 0 bases, with 12 bases spanning the gap. The CDR3 totals 14 residues. Looked up from germline, CDR1 is SQVTM and CDR2 is ANQGSEA. CDR3 bases: TGCAGCGTTGAGACGGGCAGGAGCTCCTACGAGCAGTACTTC. It translates to CSVETGRSSYEQYF.

The genes are TRBV9 and TRBJ2-7; 10 bases agree with TRBD1. Germline-derived CDR1 and CDR2 are SGDLS and YYNGEE. Trimming removed 4 bases from V and 4 bases from J; junction bases left unmatched: 8. The CDR3 is made up of 15 amino acids. The CDR3 DNA follows: TGTGCCAGCAGCTCCGCCGGGACAGGGGAATACGAGCAGTACTTC. The encoded protein is CASSSAGTGEYEQYF. The whole variable domain, filled in from reference TRBV9 and TRBJ2-7, reads DSGVTQTPKHLITATGQRVTLRCSPRSGDLSVYWYQQSLDQGLQFLIQYYNGEERAKGNILERFSAQQFPDLHSELNLSSLELGDSALYFCASSSAGTGEYEQYFGPGTRLTVT.

This clone was seen repeatedly, ten times or more. The V and J genes are TRBV19 and TRBJ1-5; TRBD1 matches at 8 bases. V trimming: 1 base; J trimming: 7 bases; junction bases outside the gene matches: 6. This CDR3 is built from 15 residues. Germline values: CDR1 LNHDA, CDR2 SQIVND (reference sequence). Here the CDR3 DNA reads TGTGCCAGTAGTATAGGGCTCAGGGGGCAACAGCCCCAGCATTTT. It translates to CASSIGLRGQQPQHF.

This sequence joins TRBV7-9 and TRBJ2-7; the D is unclear. The V end was cut by 1 base, the J end by 0 bases, with 7 bases between. There are 14 residues in the CDR3. Germline V CDR1 and CDR2: SEHNR, FQNEAQ (reference sequence). The CDR3 loop reads CASSLVGPSYEQYF. Written as DNA, the CDR3 is TGTGCCAGCAGCTTAGTAGGACCCTCCTACGAGCAGTACTTC.

The chain carries TRBV5-4 and TRBJ2-3; 9 bases fit TRBD2. This CDR3 is built from 14 residues. Germline V lookup: CDR1 SGHNT, CDR2 YYREEE (reference sequence). The V segment lost 4 bases and the J segment 4 bases; nucleotides outside the gene matches: 4. The CDR3 bases are TGTGCCAGCAGCGATAGCGGGAGTCCAGATACGCAGTATTTT. Translating it yields CASSDSGSPDTQYF. Combining the CDR3 with reference TRBV5-4 and TRBJ2-3 gives the whole variable domain ETGVTQSPTHLIKTRGQQVTLRCSSQSGHNTVSWYQQALGQGPQFIFQYYREEENGRGNFPPRFSGLQFPNYSSELNVNALELDDSALYLCASSDSGSPDTQYFGPGTRLTVL.

This clone was observed a few times. The chain links TRBV11-2 to TRBJ2-2, with 7 bases identical to TRBD2. The length of the CDR3 is 15 residues. Germline CDR1 SGHAT, CDR2 FQNNGV. With 3 bases clipped from V and 6 bases from J, the junction kept 7 bases outside the gene matches. This CDR3 reads CASSLVGGVPGELFF. The CDR3 DNA reads TGTGCCAGCAGCTTGGTGGGAGGGGTCCCCGGGGAGCTGTTTTTT. Variable domain in full (rest from reference TRBV11-2 and TRBJ2-2): EAGVAQSPRYKIIEKRQSVAFWCNPISGHATLYWYQQILGQGPKLLIQFQNNGVVDDSQLPKDRFSAERLKGVDSTLKIQPAKLEDSAVYLCASSLVGGVPGELFFGEGSRLTVL.

J is TRBJ2-7 and V is TRBV7-6; either TRBD1 or TRBD2 may fit D (5 bases each). Germline CDR1 and CDR2: SGHVS and FNYEAQ. Between the trimmed V and J ends, which lost 4 bases and 2 bases, there was a span of 12 bases. The CDR3 runs 14 residues. The CDR3 is CASSSGTKTYEQYF. For the CDR3, the DNA is TGTGCCAGCAGCTCCGGGACGAAAACCTACGAGCAGTACTTC.

This rearrangement joins TRBV4-3 to TRBJ2-2; TRBD2 might be the D (5 bases). Trimming left V 1 base short and J 6 bases short, with 12 bases between. CDR1 and CDR2 from the germline V gene are LGHNA and YSLEER. CDR3 length: 15 residues. CDR3 bases: TGCGCCAGCAGCCAAGCCTCCACAGCGGCCGGGGAGCTGTTTTTT. Protein: CASSQASTAAGELFF.

The chain combines TRBV27 with TRBJ1-1; 9 bases line up with TRBD1. CDR1 and CDR2 from the germline V gene are MNHEY and SMNVEV (reference sequence). This CDR3 is 14 amino acids long. V shed 3 bases, J shed 5 bases, and the junction held 4 bases outside the gene matches. The CDR3 nucleotides read TGTGCCAGCAGTTTGGGGACAGGGATGACTGAAGCTTTCTTT. This sequence encodes CASSLGTGMTEAFF.

The rearrangement uses TRBV6-5 and TRBJ2-4, with TRBD1 identical over 10 bases. Per germline, CDR1 MNHEY and CDR2 SVGAGI. Trimming at V came to 6 bases and at J to 8 bases, leaving 10 bases not matched to a gene. The CDR3 runs 15 residues. The chain's CDR3 is CASREATGGIDIQYF. For the CDR3, the DNA is TGTGCCAGCAGAGAGGCGACAGGGGGCATTGACATTCAGTACTTC.

The V call is TRBV5-1, the J call TRBJ2-7, with a tentative D call TRBD1 (5 bases). Germline V gives CDR1 SGHRS, CDR2 YFSETQ. V lost 3 bases to trimming and J lost 0 bases, with 16 bases between them. The CDR3 covers 16 residues. The CDR3 loop is CASSSPQGFGSYEQYF. CDR3 DNA sequence: TGCGCCAGCAGCTCCCCGCAGGGATTTGGCTCCTACGAGCAGTACTTC.

Concerning this clone itself: The same CDR3 can be traced to other DNA sequences in this sample. The chain carries TRBV6-1 and TRBJ2-7, with 9 bases aligning to TRBD1. The CDR3 loop spans 14 amino acids. With 2 bases clipped from V and 3 bases from J, the junction kept 2 bases outside the gene matches. Germline CDR1 MNHNS, CDR2 SASEGT. The CDR3 spells CASSEMGQGYEQYF. The CDR3 DNA sequence: TGTGCCAGCAGTGAAATGGGACAGGGCTACGAGCAGTACTTC.

This chain connects TRBV28 to TRBJ2-2; TRBD2 agrees at 10 bases. This CDR3 comprises 16 residues. The germline gives CDR1 MDHEN, CDR2 SYDVKM. J gave up 2 bases and V 6 bases, and 6 bases lay outside the gene matches. For the CDR3, the DNA is TGTGCCAGCAGCTACCTAGCGGGGGTCAACACCGGGGAGCTGTTTTTT. It specifies CASSYLAGVNTGELFF.

This chain connects TRBV7-2 to TRBJ2-4, with D possibly matching TRBD1 (6 bases). The germline V and J ends were trimmed by 1 base and 0 bases, with 16 bases remaining between them. The CDR3 spans 18 residues. CDR1 and CDR2 from the germline V gene are SGHTA and FQGNSA. The CDR3 reads CASSLESGDLLAKNIQYF. CDR3 bases: TGTGCCAGCAGCTTAGAATCAGGGGACCTACTAGCCAAAAACATTCAGTACTTC.

This chain connects TRBV29-1 to TRBJ1-2, with TRBD1 as a possible D gene (5 bases). In germline, CDR1 is SQVTM, CDR2 ANQGSEA. The CDR3 spans 14 residues. Here the CDR3 reads CSYTSPGRIYGYTF. For the CDR3, the DNA is TGCAGTTATACCTCACCGGGACGGATCTATGGCTACACCTTC.

This clone was counted once. CDR3 region: CASSLLAGTASYNEQFF. In DNA, the CDR3 is TGTGCCAGCAGCTTACTAGCGGGAACTGCCTCCTACAATGAGCAGTTCTTC. The V gene is TRBV11-2, the J gene TRBJ2-1; TRBD2 aligns across 9 bases. This CDR3 has 17 amino acids. In germline, CDR1 is SGHAT, CDR2 FQNNGV. V gave up 2 bases and J gave up 0 bases; unmatched junction bases: 5.

With respect to this clone: This specimen includes other DNA sequences encoding the same CDR3. The chain recombines TRBV28 with TRBJ2-7; D gene uncertain. This CDR3 spans 11 amino acids. Germline V gene sequence: CDR1 MDHEN, CDR2 SYDVKM. The V end lost 8 bases, the J end lost 4 bases, and 9 bases lay between the germline ends. The CDR3 sequence is CASGPGYEQYF. Written as DNA, the CDR3 is TGTGCCAGCGGCCCGGGTTACGAGCAGTACTTC.